Below are 26 T cell receptor beta chains sequenced from a single sample in a study of cytomegalovirus exposure and HLA in healthy donors. The study ran its PCR with 60 Vbeta and 13 Jbeta primers. Data came from immunoSEQ multiplex PCR; TCRdb stores just in-frame clones and leaves some out. This table holds almost 200,000 clones, roughly 85% found once. The sample consisted of PBMCs. The receptors stem from a woman aged 45-65 years in good health and CMV-seronegative.

The chain combines TRBV30 with TRBJ2-5; possible D gene TRBD1, 5 bases. This CDR3 comprises 14 residues. Germline CDR1 and CDR2: GTSNPN and SVGIG (reference sequence). V lost 0 bases, J lost 1 base, and 9 bases lay in between. CDR3 sequence reads: CAWSVRRGQETQYF. The CDR3 nucleotides read TGTGCCTGGAGTGTACGTAGGGGCCAAGAGACCCAGTACTTC.

A word on this clone: This CDR3 is also generated by other DNA sequences in the sample. CDR3 residues: CASSEGGSNQPQHF. In nucleotides, the CDR3 is TGTGCCAGCAGTGAGGGGGGAAGCAATCAGCCCCAGCATTTT. This chain links TRBV2 with TRBJ1-5; perhaps TRBD1 as D (5 bases). This CDR3 has 14 amino acids. CDR1 is SNHLY, CDR2 FYNNEI, per germline. Trimming removed 3 bases at V and 1 base at J, with 7 bases between. Full variable domain (outside the CDR3, taken from reference TRBV2 and TRBJ1-5): EPEVTQTPSHQVTQMGQEVILRCVPISNHLYFYWYRQILGQKVEFLVSFYNNEISEKSEIFDDQFSVERPDGSNFTLKIRSTKLEDSAMYFCASSEGGSNQPQHFGDGTRLSIL.

V and J are TRBV4-2 and TRBJ2-5; D may be TRBD2 (5 bases). Per germline, CDR1 LGHNA and CDR2 YNFKEQ. V was trimmed by 4 bases and J by 11 bases, leaving 11 bases between them. The CDR3 spans 11 residues. CDR3 coding DNA: TGTGCCAGCAGCCCGGGATTCGGGCAGTACTTC. Protein: CASSPGFGQYF.

The chain recombines TRBV5-1 with TRBJ2-2; 8 bases align to TRBD2. This CDR3 contains 14 residues. V was clipped by 5 bases and J by 3 bases; unmatched bases: 3. The germline CDR1 and CDR2 sequences are SGHRS and YFSETQ. The chain's CDR3 is CASRLAGHTGELFF. CDR3 nucleotide sequence: TGCGCCAGCAGATTAGCGGGACACACCGGGGAGCTGTTTTTT.

In this sample, this clone turned up a few times. The rearrangement links TRBV20-1 to TRBJ2-3; 7 bases fit TRBD2. The CDR3 length is 11 residues. CDR1 is DFQATT and CDR2 is SNEGSKA in the germline V gene (reference sequence). The CDR3 here is CRAGRTDTQYF. The CDR3 DNA reads as TGCAGAGCGGGAAGGACAGATACGCAGTATTTT.

This chain connects TRBV7-9 to TRBJ1-2, with TRBD1 identical over 7 bases. CDR3 size: 14 residues. Germline-derived CDR1 and CDR2 are SEHNR and FQNEAQ (reference sequence). The ends lost 5 bases at V and 4 bases at J; junction bases unmatched: 7. CDR3 DNA sequence: TGTGCCAGCAGCCCTGACAGGGTCCCCTATGGCTACACCTTC. It is translated as CASSPDRVPYGYTF.

This chain uses TRBV30 with TRBJ2-1; 7 positions agree with TRBD2. Unmatched junction bases numbered 5, after V lost 5 bases and J lost 7 bases. Germline loops: CDR1 GTSNPN, CDR2 SVGIG (reference sequence). The CDR3 runs to 12 residues. The CDR3 here is CAWASSGNEQFF. The DNA of the CDR3 is TGTGCCTGGGCGTCTAGCGGTAATGAGCAGTTCTTC. The variable domain in full, completed from reference TRBV30 and TRBJ2-1, reads SQTIHQWPATLVQPVGSPLSLECTVEGTSNPNLYWYRQAAGRGLQLLFYSVGIGQISSEVPQNLSASRPQDRQFILSSKKLLLSDSGFYLCAWASSGNEQFFGPGTRLTVL.

J is TRBJ1-1 and V is TRBV6-1; tentative D call: TRBD1 (5 bases). CDR3 length: 14 amino acids. From germline, CDR1 is MNHNS and CDR2 SASEGT. V was clipped by 7 bases and J by 5 bases, with 17 bases between them. CDR3 DNA: TGTGCCAGCATTAACCACCAGGGTAGAACTGAAGCTTTCTTT. Its translation: CASINHQGRTEAFF.

This chain links TRBV28 with TRBJ2-1; 7 bases match TRBD2. Per the germline V gene, CDR1 is MDHEN and CDR2 is SYDVKM. Trimming cost V 5 bases and J 4 bases; bases outside gene matches: 8. This CDR3 has 15 amino acids. CDR3 amino acids: CASSPSGEGYNEQFF. In nucleotides, the CDR3 is TGTGCCAGCAGTCCTAGCGGAGAGGGGTACAATGAGCAGTTCTTC.

This clone was detected only a few times. Germline and junction disagree at one end, which may indicate a read error. The genes are TRBV7-9 and TRBJ2-5; the D gene is possibly TRBD2 (7 bases). The CDR3 sequence is 17 residues long. Looked up from germline, CDR1 is SEHNR and CDR2 is FQNEAQ (reference sequence). CDR3 amino acids: CSSSLAEVQRGGETQYF. CDR3 DNA sequence: TGTTCCAGCAGCTTAGCGGAGGTGCAGAGGGGGGGGGAGACCCAGTACTTC.

The rearrangement uses TRBV30 and TRBJ2-7, with TRBD2 identical over 7 bases. The CDR3 contains 14 residues. The J segment lost 4 bases and the V segment lost 2 bases, leaving 8 bases of the junction unmatched. CDR1 and CDR2 (germline): GTSNPN, SVGIG (reference sequence). The CDR3 coding sequence is TGTGCCTGGAGTATCGGCGGGAGTCGTTACGAGCAGTACTTC. It codes for CAWSIGGSRYEQYF. Full variable domain (missing parts from reference TRBV30 and TRBJ2-7): SQTIHQWPATLVQPVGSPLSLECTVEGTSNPNLYWYRQAAGRGLQLLFYSVGIGQISSEVPQNLSASRPQDRQFILSSKKLLLSDSGFYLCAWSIGGSRYEQYFGPGTRLTVT.

The V and J genes are TRBV5-1 and TRBJ1-3, with a weak D call TRBD1 (5 bases). Germline values: CDR1 SGHRS, CDR2 YFSETQ. V lost 5 bases, J lost 3 bases, and 15 bases lay in between. The CDR3 is made up of 15 amino acids. In nucleotides, the CDR3 is TGCGCCAGCAGATCGGGAGGGGAAAATGGAAACACCATATATTTT. Translation gives CASRSGGENGNTIYF.

The J gene is TRBJ2-3, the V gene TRBV2; 8 nucleotides agree with TRBD2. The CDR3 contains 13 residues. V lost 10 bases and J lost 4; bases outside the gene matches: 7. Germline CDR1 reads SNHLY; CDR2 reads FYNNEI. The CDR3 DNA is TGTGCCACCAAAGCGGGAGAGGCAGATACGCAGTATTTT. It encodes CATKAGEADTQYF.

The chain carries TRBV6-5 and TRBJ1-1; 7 positions agree with TRBD1. The CDR3 has 15 residues. V shed 2 bases and J 4 bases; nucleotides not matched to a gene: 7. Germline V CDR1 and CDR2: MNHEY, SVGAGI. CDR3 nucleotide sequence: TGTGCCAGCAGTTACGGACAGGACGGGGGCACTGAAGCTTTCTTT. It is translated as CASSYGQDGGTEAFF.

The rearrangement uses TRBV9 and TRBJ2-1, with D perhaps matching TRBD1 (6 bases). The CDR3 covers 13 residues. Germline CDR1 SGDLS, CDR2 YYNGEE. V lost 5 bases to trimming and J lost 4 bases, with 10 bases between them. CDR3: CASSGQTYNEQFF. CDR3 DNA sequence: TGTGCCAGCAGTGGACAGACGTACAATGAGCAGTTCTTC.

The chain links TRBV5-1 to TRBJ2-5, with 8 bases lining up with TRBD2. The CDR3 length is 15 residues. Germline-derived CDR1 and CDR2 are SGHRS and YFSETQ. The V segment lost 3 bases and the J segment 1 base; nucleotides outside the gene matches: 5. The CDR3 here is CASSYGSGTQETQYF. Here the CDR3 DNA reads TGCGCCAGCAGCTATGGTAGCGGGACCCAAGAGACCCAGTACTTC.

The rearrangement joins TRBV5-1 to TRBJ2-5, with 9 positions matching TRBD2. The length of the CDR3 is 16 residues. V dropped 4 bases and J dropped 4; count of bases not matched to a gene: 11. The germline gives CDR1 SGHRS, CDR2 YFSETQ. CDR3 nucleotide sequence: TGCGCCAGCAGCCTCATAGCGGGAGTAGTTGCAGAGACCCAGTACTTC. Its protein is CASSLIAGVVAETQYF.

The chain couples TRBV5-6 to TRBJ2-3; 14 nucleotides align to TRBD2. Germline CDR1 is SGHDT and CDR2 is YYEEEE. Trimming cost V 0 bases and J 11 bases; bases outside gene matches: 2. The CDR3 contains 14 residues. The CDR3 region is CASSLGLAGGEQYF. The DNA of the CDR3 is TGTGCCAGCAGCTTGGGACTAGCGGGAGGGGAGCAGTATTTT.

V gene TRBV6-5 combines with J gene TRBJ1-5, with D possibly being TRBD1 (5 bases). Germline V lookup: CDR1 MNHEY, CDR2 SVGAGI. V shed 6 bases and J shed 0 bases, with 9 bases lying between them. This CDR3 is built from 14 residues. CDR3: CASRDTLSNQPQHF. For the CDR3, the DNA is TGTGCCAGCAGGGACACCCTTAGCAATCAGCCCCAGCATTTT.

This chain connects TRBV7-9 to TRBJ1-4, with 7 bases identical to TRBD1. This CDR3 comprises 14 residues. After removal of 5 bases from V and 8 bases from J, the junction contained 8 bases not matched to a gene. The germline V gene encodes CDR1 SEHNR and CDR2 FQNEAQ (reference sequence). The CDR3 sequence: CASSPNRGGEKLFF. CDR3 nucleotide sequence: TGTGCCAGCAGCCCAAACAGGGGTGGCGAAAAACTGTTTTTT.

A single count supports this clone. The chain has TRBV7-9 and TRBJ2-1; TRBD1 agrees at 8 bases. With V trimmed by 4 bases and J by 6 bases, 2 bases remained unmatched. The CDR3 has 13 amino acids. Per the germline V gene, CDR1 is SEHNR and CDR2 is FQNEAQ (reference sequence). This CDR3 is CASSWTGFNEQFF. For the CDR3, the DNA is TGTGCCAGCAGCTGGACAGGGTTCAATGAGCAGTTCTTC. The full variable domain, completed using reference TRBV7-9 and TRBJ2-1, is DTGVSQNPRHKITKRGQNVTFRCDPISEHNRLYWYRQTLGQGPEFLTYFQNEAQLEKSRLLSDRFSAERPKGSFSTLEIQRTEQGDSAMYLCASSWTGFNEQFFGPGTRLTVL.

The chain is built from TRBV6-5 and TRBJ2-3; a weak D match, TRBD1 (6 bases). This CDR3 is 12 amino acids long. V was shortened by 4 bases and J by 6 bases, with 8 bases between the two germline ends. CDR1 and CDR2 from the germline V gene are MNHEY and SVGAGI. DNA for the CDR3: TGTGCCAGCAGTTCTAGGGGGGATACGCAGTATTTT. It is translated as CASSSRGDTQYF.

The chain links TRBV11-3 to TRBJ2-5; TRBD2 agrees at 8 bases. Looked up from germline, CDR1 is SGHNT and CDR2 is YENEEA. V dropped 5 bases and J dropped 4; count of bases not matched to a gene: 9. The CDR3 length is 15 residues. The CDR3 bases are TGTGCCAGCAGCCTCGGAGCGGGAGACAGAGAGACCCAGTACTTC. Its translation: CASSLGAGDRETQYF.

V and J are TRBV7-8 and TRBJ2-5, with D perhaps matching TRBD2 (6 bases). The J call could be wrong; TRBJ2-7 is a better fit for the DNA end. The CDR3 covers 15 residues. Germline V gene sequence: CDR1 SGHVS, CDR2 FQNEAQ. CDR3 sequence reads: CASRPQRAGPYEQYF. As DNA, the CDR3 is TGTGCCAGCAGACCGCAACGGGCGGGACCCTACGAGCAGTACTTC.

The chain carries TRBV6-5 and TRBJ2-5; 8 positions agree with TRBD1. CDR1 and CDR2 from the germline V gene are MNHEY and SVGAGI. J gave up 4 bases and V 0 bases, and 1 base lay outside the gene matches. The CDR3 totals 14 residues. This CDR3 is CASSYSDRGETQYF. CDR3 nucleotide sequence: TGTGCCAGCAGTTACTCCGACAGGGGAGAGACCCAGTACTTC.

The chain combines TRBV7-9 with TRBJ2-1, with 7 bases lining up with TRBD1. Germline assignment: CDR1 SEHNR and CDR2 FQNEAQ (reference sequence). Germline trimming cut 4 bases from V and 5 bases from J; bases unmatched to any gene: 8. The CDR3 length is 15 residues. CDR3 nucleotide sequence: TGTGCCAGCAGCTCTCCGGGACAGACTAACAATGAGCAGTTCTTC. This gives the protein CASSSPGQTNNEQFF.